This T cell receptor (beta chain) was sequenced in a study of blood T cell repertoires in COVID-19. Across the study: PBMCs, B-cell-depleted T cells, or T cells were the source of the cDNA or gDNA that made up the material.

TCRdb's copy holds only in-frame clones and misses some; the assay was immunoSEQ multiplex PCR. Here the sample spans under 150,000 clones, about nine tenths being singletons. V gave up 11 bases and J gave up 1 base, with 11 bases separating them. Per germline, CDR1 SEHNR and CDR2 FQNEAQ (reference sequence). The CDR3 consists of 12 residues. This receptor was identified in a man between 45 and 60 years old with active or convalescent COVID-19. The sequenced material came from peripheral blood. This rearrangement joins TRBV7-9 to TRBJ1-1; D unclear. The CDR3 DNA reads as TGTGCCGGTTTGAGAGGGAACACTGAAGCTTTCTTT. Translation: CAGLRGNTEAFF.